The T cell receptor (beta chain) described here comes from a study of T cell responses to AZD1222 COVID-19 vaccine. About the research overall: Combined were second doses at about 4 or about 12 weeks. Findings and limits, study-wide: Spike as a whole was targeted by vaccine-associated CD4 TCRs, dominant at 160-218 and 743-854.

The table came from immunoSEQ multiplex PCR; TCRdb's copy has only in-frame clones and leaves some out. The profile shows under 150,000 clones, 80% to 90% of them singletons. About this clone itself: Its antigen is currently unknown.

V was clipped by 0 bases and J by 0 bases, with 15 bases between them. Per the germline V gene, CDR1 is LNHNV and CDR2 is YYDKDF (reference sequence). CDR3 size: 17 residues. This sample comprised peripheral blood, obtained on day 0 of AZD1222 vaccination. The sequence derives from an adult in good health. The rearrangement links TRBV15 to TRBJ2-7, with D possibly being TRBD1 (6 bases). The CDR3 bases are TGTGCCACCAGCAGAGATGAGACCCAGGGGTCCTCCTACGAGCAGTACTTC. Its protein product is CATSRDETQGSSYEQYF.